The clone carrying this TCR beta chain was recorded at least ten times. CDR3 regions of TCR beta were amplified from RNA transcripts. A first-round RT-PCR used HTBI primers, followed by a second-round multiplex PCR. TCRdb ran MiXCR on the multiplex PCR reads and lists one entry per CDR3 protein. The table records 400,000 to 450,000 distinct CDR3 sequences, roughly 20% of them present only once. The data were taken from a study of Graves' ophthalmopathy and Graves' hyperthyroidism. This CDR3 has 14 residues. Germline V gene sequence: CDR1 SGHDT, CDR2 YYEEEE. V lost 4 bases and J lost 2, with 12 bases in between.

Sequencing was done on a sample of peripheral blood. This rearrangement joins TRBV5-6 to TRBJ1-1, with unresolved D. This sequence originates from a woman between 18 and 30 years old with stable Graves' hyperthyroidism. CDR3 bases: TGTGCCAGCAGCGACGCCGGCAGAAACACTGAAGCTTTCTTT. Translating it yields CASSDAGRNTEAFF. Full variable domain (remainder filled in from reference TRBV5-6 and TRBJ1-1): DAGVTQSPTHLIKTRGQQVTLRCSPKSGHDTVSWYQQALGQGPQFIFQYYEEEERQRGNFPDRFSGHQFPNYSSELNVNALLLGDSALYLCASSDAGRNTEAFFGQGTRLTVV.